Listed below are T cell receptor beta chains from one sample, sequenced in a study of liver allograft versus peripheral blood T cells. TCRdb passed the reads through MiXCR, listing each CDR3 protein once. The sample consists of about 7,900 distinct CDR3 sequences, approximately 18% of them appearing once. These receptors came from a human patient who had a liver transplant. Some T cells may trace back to the graft donor. CDR3s include the opening cysteine and the closing phenylalanine or tryptophan. The D gene is left open where the match is weak. Where a row states a size, it is once, few, many or the class of an expanded clone; other rows omit it.

clone size: few; CDR3 length: 14; V gene: TRBV7-9; D gene: TRBD1; J gene: TRBJ1-2; CDR3 protein: CASSPGGVRYGYTF; CDR3 DNA: TGTGCCAGCAGCCCAGGGGGGGTGCGCTATGGCTACACCTTC
clone size: few; CDR3 length: 15; V gene: TRBV5-6; D gene: TRBD1; J gene: TRBJ2-7; CDR3 protein: CASSWGTGAAYEQYF; CDR3 DNA: TGTGCCAGCAGCTGGGGGACAGGGGCTGCCTACGAGCAGTACTTC
clone size: few; CDR3 length: 13; V gene: TRBV5-1; D gene: -; J gene: TRBJ2-7; CDR3 protein: CASSLDSPYEQYF; CDR3 DNA: TGCGCCAGCAGTCTGGATAGCCCCTACGAGCAGTACTTC
clone size: many; CDR3 length: 15; V gene: TRBV27; D gene: -; J gene: TRBJ1-2; CDR3 protein: CASSSTGDSNYGYTF; CDR3 DNA: TGTGCCAGCAGTTCGACGGGGGACTCTAACTATGGCTACACCTTC
clone size: many; CDR3 length: 15; V gene: TRBV6-5; D gene: -; J gene: TRBJ1-2; CDR3 protein: CASSYTHKKRYGYTF; CDR3 DNA: TGTGCCAGCAGTTACACCCACAAAAAGCGCTATGGCTACACCTTC
clone size: medium-sized; CDR3 length: 14; V gene: TRBV11-1; D gene: -; J gene: TRBJ1-1; CDR3 protein: CASTNRVMNTEAFF; CDR3 DNA: TGTGCCAGCACCAACAGGGTCATGAACACTGAAGCTTTCTTT
clone size: -; CDR3 length: 15; V gene: TRBV11-2; D gene: -; J gene: TRBJ1-1; CDR3 protein: CASSLPPRPGIEAFF; CDR3 DNA: TGTGCCAGCAGCTTGCCCCCTCGACCCGGGATTGAAGCTTTCTTT
clone size: medium-sized; CDR3 length: 15; V gene: TRBV13; D gene: -; J gene: TRBJ1-3; CDR3 protein: CASSLGPSGGNTIYF; CDR3 DNA: TGTGCCAGCAGCTTAGGCCCCTCAGGGGGAAACACCATATATTTT
clone size: -; CDR3 length: 14; V gene: TRBV5-6; D gene: TRBD1; J gene: TRBJ1-2; CDR3 protein: CARLSGGQGRGYTF; CDR3 DNA: TGTGCCAGATTATCAGGGGGCCAGGGACGTGGCTACACCTTC
clone size: medium-sized; CDR3 length: 17; V gene: TRBV6-6; D gene: TRBD2; J gene: TRBJ2-2; CDR3 protein: CASSMLAGGVQTGELFF; CDR3 DNA: TGTGCCAGCAGTATGCTGGCGGGGGGTGTCCAGACCGGGGAGCTGTTTTTT
clone size: -; CDR3 length: 14; V gene: TRBV12-3/TRBV12-4; D gene: -; J gene: TRBJ1-1; CDR3 protein: CASSLFLGNTEAFF; CDR3 DNA: TGTGCCAGCAGTTTATTTCTGGGAAACACTGAAGCTTTCTTT
clone size: -; CDR3 length: 17; V gene: TRBV4-3; D gene: -; J gene: TRBJ2-3; CDR3 protein: CASSQRLKDPSTDTQYF; CDR3 DNA: TGCGCCAGCAGCCAGAGGCTCAAGGATCCCTCCACAGATACGCAGTATTTT
clone size: few; CDR3 length: 11; V gene: TRBV12-5; D gene: -; J gene: TRBJ1-1; CDR3 protein: CASGPPGLAFF; CDR3 DNA: TGTGCTAGTGGTCCCCCGGGGCTGGCTTTCTTT
clone size: many; CDR3 length: 15; V gene: TRBV29-1; D gene: TRBD1; J gene: TRBJ2-7; CDR3 protein: CSVEDWRGTGGEQYF; CDR3 DNA: TGCAGCGTTGAAGATTGGAGGGGCACAGGGGGCGAGCAGTACTTC
clone size: medium-sized; CDR3 length: 17; V gene: TRBV18; D gene: TRBD1; J gene: TRBJ2-7; CDR3 protein: CASSPLADRGFPYEQYF; CDR3 DNA: TGTGCCAGCTCACCGCTAGCGGACAGGGGTTTTCCCTACGAGCAGTACTTC
clone size: medium-sized; CDR3 length: 14; V gene: TRBV27; D gene: -; J gene: TRBJ1-1; CDR3 protein: CASTPGTMNTEAFF; CDR3 DNA: TGTGCCAGCACCCCTGGCACGATGAACACTGAAGCTTTCTTT
clone size: -; CDR3 length: 15; V gene: TRBV7-2; D gene: TRBD2; J gene: TRBJ2-3; CDR3 protein: CASSPLGLAMDTQYF; CDR3 DNA: TGTGCCAGCAGCCCCCTAGGACTAGCGATGGATACGCAGTATTTT
clone size: medium-sized; CDR3 length: 12; V gene: TRBV6-5; D gene: -; J gene: TRBJ2-7; CDR3 protein: CASRRTLREQYF; CDR3 DNA: TGTGCCAGCAGACGGACTCTGAGGGAGCAGTACTTC
clone size: -; CDR3 length: 14; V gene: TRBV9; D gene: -; J gene: TRBJ2-1; CDR3 protein: CASSPPPGGNEQFF; CDR3 DNA: TGTGCCAGCAGCCCACCCCCGGGTGGGAATGAGCAGTTCTTC
clone size: few; CDR3 length: 15; V gene: TRBV20-1; D gene: TRBD1; J gene: TRBJ2-7; CDR3 protein: CSATPQGQGWGEQYF; CDR3 DNA: TGCAGTGCTACACCTCAGGGACAGGGGTGGGGCGAGCAGTACTTC
clone size: -; CDR3 length: 15; V gene: TRBV2; D gene: -; J gene: TRBJ2-1; CDR3 protein: CASSVAPSSYNEQFF; CDR3 DNA: TGTGCCAGCAGCGTAGCCCCAAGCTCCTACAATGAGCAGTTCTTC
clone size: few; CDR3 length: 15; V gene: TRBV7-3; D gene: -; J gene: TRBJ2-2; CDR3 protein: CASSPSHRNTGELFF; CDR3 DNA: TGTGCCAGCAGCCCCTCCCACAGGAACACCGGGGAGCTGTTTTTT
clone size: -; CDR3 length: 13; V gene: TRBV2; D gene: -; J gene: TRBJ1-1; CDR3 protein: CASSGGWNTEAFF; CDR3 DNA: TGTGCCAGCAGTGGAGGTTGGAACACTGAAGCTTTCTTT
clone size: -; CDR3 length: 14; V gene: TRBV9; D gene: -; J gene: TRBJ1-2; CDR3 protein: CASSVAQGDYGYTF; CDR3 DNA: TGTGCCAGCAGCGTAGCTCAGGGTGACTATGGCTACACCTTC
clone size: few; CDR3 length: 15; V gene: TRBV5-6; D gene: TRBD1; J gene: TRBJ1-6; CDR3 protein: CASSGTGGWNSPLHF; CDR3 DNA: TGTGCCAGCAGCGGGACAGGGGGTTGGAATTCACCCCTCCACTTT
clone size: medium-sized; CDR3 length: 16; V gene: TRBV6-6; D gene: TRBD1; J gene: TRBJ1-2; CDR3 protein: CASSYSRTGTNYGYTF; CDR3 DNA: TGTGCCAGCAGTTACTCGAGGACAGGTACTAACTATGGCTACACCTTC
clone size: few; CDR3 length: 13; V gene: TRBV9; D gene: -; J gene: TRBJ1-2; CDR3 protein: CASSERGGRGYTF; CDR3 DNA: TGTGCCAGCAGCGAGAGGGGGGGGAGAGGCTACACCTTC
clone size: many; CDR3 length: 12; V gene: TRBV19; D gene: -; J gene: TRBJ1-1; CDR3 protein: CASLQMGTEAFF; CDR3 DNA: TGTGCCAGTCTACAGATGGGCACTGAAGCTTTCTTT
clone size: -; CDR3 length: 14; V gene: TRBV6-2/TRBV6-3; D gene: TRBD1; J gene: TRBJ2-5; CDR3 protein: CASSLQGRQETQYF; CDR3 DNA: TGTGCCAGCAGTCTACAGGGGCGGCAAGAGACCCAGTACTTC
clone size: -; CDR3 length: 17; V gene: TRBV5-4; D gene: TRBD1; J gene: TRBJ2-7; CDR3 protein: CASSLGWGQGARYEQYF; CDR3 DNA: TGTGCCAGCAGCTTGGGATGGGGACAGGGGGCGAGGTACGAGCAGTACTTC
clone size: few; CDR3 length: 14; V gene: TRBV6-5; D gene: -; J gene: TRBJ2-3; CDR3 protein: CASSYGGTTDTQYF; CDR3 DNA: TGTGCCAGCAGTTACGGCGGGACCACAGATACGCAGTATTTT
clone size: -; CDR3 length: 15; V gene: TRBV4-1; D gene: -; J gene: TRBJ1-2; CDR3 protein: CASSLVVLGNYGYTF; CDR3 DNA: TGCGCCAGCAGCCTGGTGGTATTGGGTAACTATGGCTACACCTTC
clone size: -; CDR3 length: 14; V gene: TRBV6-5; D gene: -; J gene: TRBJ2-5; CDR3 protein: CASSYTGLGETQYF; CDR3 DNA: TGTGCCAGCAGTTACACTGGGTTGGGAGAGACCCAGTACTTC
clone size: medium-sized; CDR3 length: 12; V gene: TRBV7-9; D gene: -; J gene: TRBJ1-1; CDR3 protein: CASLGEDTEAFF; CDR3 DNA: TGTGCCAGCCTGGGGGAGGACACTGAAGCTTTCTTT
clone size: -; CDR3 length: 14; V gene: TRBV5-4; D gene: -; J gene: TRBJ1-4; CDR3 protein: CASSSSGGGEKLFF; CDR3 DNA: TGTGCCAGCAGCTCTTCGGGTGGAGGGGAAAAACTGTTTTTT
clone size: few; CDR3 length: 15; V gene: TRBV6-5; D gene: -; J gene: TRBJ1-2; CDR3 protein: CASKPFQTFNYGYTF; CDR3 DNA: TGTGCCAGCAAACCCTTTCAGACATTTAACTATGGCTACACCTTC
clone size: medium-sized; CDR3 length: 12; V gene: TRBV28; D gene: -; J gene: TRBJ1-2; CDR3 protein: CASLKVNYGYTF; CDR3 DNA: TGTGCCAGCTTGAAAGTTAACTATGGCTACACCTTC
clone size: medium-sized; CDR3 length: 12; V gene: TRBV6-5; D gene: -; J gene: TRBJ2-7; CDR3 protein: CASSPGDDEQYF; CDR3 DNA: TGTGCCAGCAGTCCAGGGGACGACGAGCAGTACTTC
clone size: -; CDR3 length: 14; V gene: TRBV9; D gene: -; J gene: TRBJ1-1; CDR3 protein: CASTPDGGNTEAFF; CDR3 DNA: TGTGCCAGCACCCCCGATGGGGGGAACACTGAAGCTTTCTTT
clone size: medium-sized; CDR3 length: 15; V gene: TRBV18; D gene: -; J gene: TRBJ1-1; CDR3 protein: CASSTTPRGDTEAFF; CDR3 DNA: TGTGCCAGCTCAACTACCCCCCGCGGGGACACTGAAGCTTTCTTT
clone size: medium-sized; CDR3 length: 17; V gene: TRBV6-6; D gene: -; J gene: TRBJ1-2; CDR3 protein: CASSYGLDSSANYGYTF; CDR3 DNA: TGTGCCAGCAGTTATGGGCTGGACAGCTCAGCTAACTATGGCTACACCTTC
clone size: -; CDR3 length: 12; V gene: TRBV30; D gene: -; J gene: TRBJ1-2; CDR3 protein: CAWGPGYYGYTF; CDR3 DNA: TGTGCCTGGGGACCGGGATACTATGGCTACACCTTC
clone size: few; CDR3 length: 18; V gene: TRBV20-1; D gene: TRBD2; J gene: TRBJ2-3; CDR3 protein: CSARDELAGGYAADTQYF; CDR3 DNA: TGCAGTGCTAGAGATGAACTAGCGGGGGGGTATGCGGCAGATACGCAGTATTTT
clone size: many; CDR3 length: 15; V gene: TRBV6-2/TRBV6-3; D gene: -; J gene: TRBJ1-5; CDR3 protein: CASSYSVGVYQPQHF; CDR3 DNA: TGTGCCAGCAGTTACTCGGTAGGGGTTTATCAGCCCCAGCATTTT